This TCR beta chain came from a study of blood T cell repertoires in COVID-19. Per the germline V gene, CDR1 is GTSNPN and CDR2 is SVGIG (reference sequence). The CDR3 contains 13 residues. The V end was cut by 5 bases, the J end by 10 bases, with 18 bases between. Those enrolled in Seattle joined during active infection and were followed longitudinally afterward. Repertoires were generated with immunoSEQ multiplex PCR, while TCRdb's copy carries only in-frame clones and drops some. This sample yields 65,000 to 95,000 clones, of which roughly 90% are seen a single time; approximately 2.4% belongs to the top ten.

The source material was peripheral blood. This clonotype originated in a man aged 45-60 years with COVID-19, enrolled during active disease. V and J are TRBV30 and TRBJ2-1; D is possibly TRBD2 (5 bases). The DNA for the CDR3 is TGTGCCTGGTCGACCGTAGCGCTCGGGGAGCAGTTCTTC. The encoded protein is CAWSTVALGEQFF.